Each of the 18 T cell receptor beta chains below was sequenced from the same sample in a study of blood T cell repertoires in COVID-19. The repertoire was sequenced with immunoSEQ multiplex PCR; TCRdb's copy has only in-frame clones and lacks some. The repertoire holds 200,000 to 250,000 clones, 82% seen once, with under 3.5% in the top ten. The sequenced sample was PBMCs or T cells enriched from blood (not recorded which). These receptor sequences come from a woman aged 60-75 years who had recovered from COVID-19.

The CDR3, as DNA: TGTGCCAGCAGCCAGAGTCCGGGACAGGGCCCTCTCGAGCAGTACTTC. Amino acids: CASSQSPGQGPLEQYF. V is TRBV14 and J is TRBJ2-7; TRBD1 agrees at 9 bases. Trimming removed 3 bases from V and 6 bases from J; junction bases left unmatched: 12. Germline lookup yields CDR1 SGHDN and CDR2 FVKESK. The CDR3 is 16 residues long.

This chain links TRBV19 with TRBJ2-7; D remains ambiguous. The V gene's germline CDR1 is LNHDA and CDR2 SQIVND (reference sequence). The CDR3 spans 13 residues. The V end was cut by 5 bases, the J end by 2 bases, with 10 bases between. The DNA for the CDR3 is TGTGCCAGTAGTCCGACAAAAGCCTACGAGCAGTACTTC. Amino acid sequence: CASSPTKAYEQYF.

The rearrangement links TRBV10-2 to TRBJ1-4; no clear D gene. Between the trimmed V and J ends, which lost 0 bases and 5 bases, there was a span of 7 bases. CDR1 and CDR2 from the germline V gene are WSHSY and SAAADI. The CDR3 has 14 residues. The CDR3: CASSESHTNEKLFF. CDR3 nucleotide sequence: TGCGCCAGCAGTGAGTCGCACACCAATGAAAAACTGTTTTTT.

The V gene is TRBV2, the J gene TRBJ1-1; 7 positions agree with TRBD1. CDR1 is SNHLY, CDR2 FYNNEI, per germline. The CDR3 has 15 residues. V gave up 6 bases and J gave up 3 bases; unmatched junction bases: 10. The DNA for the CDR3 is TGTGCCAGCAGCAAACGACAGGGTGGGGACACTGAAGCTTTCTTT. This encodes CASSKRQGGDTEAFF.

To note about this clone: A read error may account for a junction end that differs from germline. The chain links TRBV5-4 to TRBJ2-3, with D unresolved. This CDR3 region has 11 residues. Germline CDR1 reads SGHNT; CDR2 reads YYREEE (reference sequence). The CDR3 loop reads CASRLEARWYF. Here the CDR3 DNA reads TGTGCCAGCAGATTGGAAGCGCGTTGGTATTTT.

V gene TRBV27 combines with J gene TRBJ1-5, with D unresolved. The CDR3 is made up of 13 amino acids. The germline CDR1 and CDR2 sequences are MNHEY and SMNVEV (reference sequence). The V end was cut by 8 bases, the J end by 3 bases, with 11 bases between. The CDR3: CASSPQFNQPQHF. The CDR3 nucleotides read TGTGCCAGCTCCCCGCAGTTCAATCAGCCCCAGCATTTT.

V and J are TRBV3-1 (or the pseudogene TRBV3-2) and TRBJ1-5; D unresolved. The ends were cut back, 4 bases at V and 2 bases at J, with 6 bases in the middle. The CDR3 contains 13 residues. Germline V gives CDR1 LGHDT, CDR2 YNNKEL (reference sequence). The CDR3 bases are TGTGCCAGCAGCCCCCCCGGCAATCAGCCCCAGCATTTT. Translation gives CASSPPGNQPQHF.

CDR3 nucleotides: TGCGCCAGCAAACACAGGGGGCGAGAAGATACGCAGTATTTT. Its protein is CASKHRGREDTQYF. The chain combines TRBV4-1 with TRBJ2-3, with TRBD1 matching over 9 bases. Trimming cost V 7 bases and J 5 bases; bases outside gene matches: 7. CDR3 length: 14 residues. Germline V gene lookup returns CDR1 MGHRA and CDR2 YSYEKL.

J is TRBJ2-3 and V is TRBV5-1; 9 bases are a match to TRBD2. There are 16 residues in the CDR3. Losses at the gene ends were 0 bases for V and 2 bases for J; bases not matched to a gene: 4. Germline lookup yields CDR1 SGHRS and CDR2 YFSETQ. The CDR3 DNA reads TGCGCCAGCAGCTTGGGACTAGCGGACCTCACAGATACGCAGTATTTT. As protein: CASSLGLADLTDTQYF.

This rearrangement joins TRBV5-1 to TRBJ1-3; D may be TRBD1 (5 bases). The germline V and J ends were trimmed by 0 bases and 2 bases, with 9 bases remaining between them. The CDR3 length is 15 residues. CDR1 is SGHRS and CDR2 is YFSETQ in the germline V gene. This CDR3 is CASSLDGAPGNTIYF. DNA of the CDR3: TGCGCCAGCAGCTTGGATGGGGCCCCTGGAAACACCATATATTTT.

The CDR3 bases are TGTGCCACCCGGAGGGTTTACCAAGAGACCCAGTACTTC. Its protein is CATRRVYQETQYF. V and J are TRBV19 and TRBJ2-5; tentative D call: TRBD2 (6 bases). The CDR3 spans 13 residues. Deletions cut 10 bases from V and 0 bases from J, with 12 bases between. Germline values: CDR1 LNHDA, CDR2 SQIVND (reference sequence).

The chain carries TRBV11-2 and TRBJ1-5; tentatively, D is TRBD1 (5 bases). The germline gives CDR1 SGHAT, CDR2 FQNNGV. The CDR3 length is 14 residues. V dropped 0 bases and J dropped 10 bases, with 13 bases sitting between them. CDR3 residues: CASSLDVSGVPQHF. The CDR3 DNA follows: TGTGCCAGCAGCTTAGATGTATCGGGGGTCCCCCAGCATTTT.

V and J are TRBV19 and TRBJ1-1; D gene uncertain. Germline V gene lookup returns CDR1 LNHDA and CDR2 SQIVND (reference sequence). This CDR3 spans 13 amino acids. The V and J ends lost 11 bases and 0 bases respectively, with 13 bases between them. The CDR3 is CAVLGELNTEAFF. DNA of the CDR3: TGTGCCGTGCTTGGGGAGCTGAACACTGAAGCTTTCTTT.

In DNA form, the CDR3 reads TGTGCCAGCAGTTACTTCCGGGTTGAAGAGACCCAGTACTTC. It codes for CASSYFRVEETQYF. This rearrangement joins TRBV6-2 or TRBV6-3 to TRBJ2-5; D remains unclear. This CDR3 spans 14 amino acids. Trimming left V 1 base short and J 3 bases short, with 9 bases between. CDR1 and CDR2 (germline): MNHEY, SVGEGT.

With respect to this clone: Other DNA sequences in this specimen translate into the identical CDR3. V is TRBV18 and J is TRBJ1-3; D is undetermined. CDR3 size: 14 residues. The germline V gene encodes CDR1 KGHSH and CDR2 LQKENI. With 2 bases removed from V and 0 bases from J, the gap between germline ends came to 5 bases. Here the CDR3 DNA reads TGTGCCAGCTCACCAGGGAGCTCTGGAAACACCATATATTTT. Translated: CASSPGSSGNTIYF.

The gene calls are TRBV29-1 and TRBJ2-7; maybe TRBD1 (6 bases). The CDR3 has 13 residues. CDR1 and CDR2 (germline): SQVTM, ANQGSEA. The V gene lost 6 bases and the J gene lost 0 bases, with 12 bases spanning the gap. The CDR3 DNA reads as TGCAGCGTCGGGCGGACAGTCTCCTACGAGCAGTACTTC. This codes for CSVGRTVSYEQYF.

CDR3 residues: CASSYNFGRAGEQYF. In nucleotides, the CDR3 is TGTGCCAGCAGTTACAATTTCGGGAGGGCTGGGGAGCAGTACTTC. The J gene is TRBJ2-7, the V gene TRBV6-5; 8 nucleotides match TRBD2. The CDR3 is 15 amino acids. Germline lookup yields CDR1 MNHEY and CDR2 SVGAGI. Unmatched junction bases numbered 10, after V lost 2 bases and J lost 7 bases.

The chain uses TRBV3-1 (or the pseudogene TRBV3-2) and TRBJ1-1, with unresolved D. The CDR3 has 12 residues. Deletions cut 8 bases from V and 4 bases from J, with 11 bases between. CDR1 and CDR2 (germline): LGHDT, YNNKEL (reference sequence). The CDR3 DNA is TGTGCCAGCGGCTCACGCGGCACTGAAGCTTTCTTT. Its translation is CASGSRGTEAFF.